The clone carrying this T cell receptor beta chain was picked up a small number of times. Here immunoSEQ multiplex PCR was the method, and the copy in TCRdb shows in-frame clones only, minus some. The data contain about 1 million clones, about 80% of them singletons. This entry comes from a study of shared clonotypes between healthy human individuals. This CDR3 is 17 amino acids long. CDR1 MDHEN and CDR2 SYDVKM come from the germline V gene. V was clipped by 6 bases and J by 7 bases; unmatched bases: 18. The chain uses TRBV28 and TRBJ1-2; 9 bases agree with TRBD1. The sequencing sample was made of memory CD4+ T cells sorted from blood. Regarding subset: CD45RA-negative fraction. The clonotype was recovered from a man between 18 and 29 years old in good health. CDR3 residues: CASSLPGQGGLISGYTF. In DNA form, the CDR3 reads TGTGCCAGCAGCCTTCCGGGACAGGGAGGTCTCATTAGTGGCTACACCTTC.